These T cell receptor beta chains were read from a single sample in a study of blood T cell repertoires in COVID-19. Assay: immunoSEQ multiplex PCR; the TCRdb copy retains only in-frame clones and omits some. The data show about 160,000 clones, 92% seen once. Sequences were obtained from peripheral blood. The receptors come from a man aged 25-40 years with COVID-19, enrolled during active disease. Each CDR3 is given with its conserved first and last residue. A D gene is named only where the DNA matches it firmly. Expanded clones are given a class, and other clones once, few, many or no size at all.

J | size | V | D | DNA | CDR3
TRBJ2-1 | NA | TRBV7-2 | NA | TGTGCCAGCAGCTTAGACGGTATTCTCGATGAGCAGTTCTTC | CASSLDGILDEQFF
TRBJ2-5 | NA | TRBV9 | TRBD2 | TGTGCCAGCAGCGTCGCGGAAGCGGGGGTACAAGAGACCCAGTACTTC | CASSVAEAGVQETQYF
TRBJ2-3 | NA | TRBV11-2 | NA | TGTGCCAGCAGCTTGGGCTTGAGCGGACGGGAGTGGGCAGATACGCAGTATTTT | CASSLGLSGREWADTQYF
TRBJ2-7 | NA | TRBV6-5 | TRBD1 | TGTGCCAGCAGTTACTCGACGGGACAGGCATCCTACGAGCAGTACTTC | CASSYSTGQASYEQYF
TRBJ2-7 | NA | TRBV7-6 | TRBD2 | TGTGCCAGCAGCTCGACTAGCGGGGCCCCCATCGAGCAGTACTTC | CASSSTSGAPIEQYF
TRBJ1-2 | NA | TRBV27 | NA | TGTGCCAGCAGTTTAGAGGGGGAAACCGCTAACTATGGCTACACCTTC | CASSLEGETANYGYTF
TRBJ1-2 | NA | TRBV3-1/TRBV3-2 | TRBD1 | TGTGCCAGCAGCTCGGACAGGGGGCGGAATGGCTACACCTTC | CASSSDRGRNGYTF
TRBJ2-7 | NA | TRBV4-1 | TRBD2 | TGCGCCAGCAGCCAAGCCGTAGCGGGATCCCACAACTACGAGCAGTACTTC | CASSQAVAGSHNYEQYF
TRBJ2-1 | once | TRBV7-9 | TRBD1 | TGTGCCAGCAGCTCGGACAGGGCAGCCTACAATGAGCAGTTCTTC | CASSSDRAAYNEQFF
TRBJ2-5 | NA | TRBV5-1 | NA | TGCGCCAGCACAAGTCTATTAAATCAAGAGACCCAGTACTTC | CASTSLLNQETQYF
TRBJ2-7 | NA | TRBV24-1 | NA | TGTGCCACCAGTGATTTTAGGCAGGGCTACGAGCAGTACTTC | CATSDFRQGYEQYF
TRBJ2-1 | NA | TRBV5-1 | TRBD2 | TGCGCCAGCAGCTTAGGTAGCGGGAGGGCCAATGAGCAGTTCTTC | CASSLGSGRANEQFF
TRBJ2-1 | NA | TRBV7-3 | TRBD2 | TGTGCCAGCAGCGCGCCCGGGACTAGGCCCCACCCCTCTAGTGAGCAGTTCTTC | CASSAPGTRPHPSSEQFF
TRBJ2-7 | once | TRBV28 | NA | TGTGCCAGCAGTTTATGGCAGGGGAGGGCCGGCGAGCAGTACTTC | CASSLWQGRAGEQYF
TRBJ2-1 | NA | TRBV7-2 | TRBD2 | TGTGCCAGCAGCTCCCTAGCGGGGGGCTACAATGAGCAGTTCTTC | CASSSLAGGYNEQFF
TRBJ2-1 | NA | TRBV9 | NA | TGTGCCAGCAGCGCCGCCGGGACTGGAGGATACAATGAGCAGTTCTTC | CASSAAGTGGYNEQFF
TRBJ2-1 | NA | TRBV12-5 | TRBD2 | TGTGCTAGTGGTCCCCTCGGGACTAGCGGGGTCTACAATGAGCAGTTCTTC | CASGPLGTSGVYNEQFF
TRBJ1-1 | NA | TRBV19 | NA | TGTGCCAGTAGTCGGTCAGGAGGGAACACTGAAGCTTTCTTT | CASSRSGGNTEAFF
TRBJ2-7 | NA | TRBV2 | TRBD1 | TGTGCCAGCATGGAAGCGACAGGGCCCGTCTACGAGCAGTACTTC | CASMEATGPVYEQYF
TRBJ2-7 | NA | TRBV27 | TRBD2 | TGTGCCAGCAGTTTGAGCGGGAGGGGTATTTACGAGCAGTACTTC | CASSLSGRGIYEQYF
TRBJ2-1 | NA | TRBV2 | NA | TGTGCCAGCCGGCGGGCTACTACCTACAATGAGCAGTTCTTC | CASRRATTYNEQFF
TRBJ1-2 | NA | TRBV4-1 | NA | TGCGCCAGCAGCCAAGATCCCAGCGTGAGGAGGTATGGCTACACCTTC | CASSQDPSVRRYGYTF
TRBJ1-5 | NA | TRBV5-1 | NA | TGCGCCAGCAGCTTGACGGGGGGCAATCAGCCCCAGCATTTT | CASSLTGGNQPQHF
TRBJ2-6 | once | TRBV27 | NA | TGTGCCAGCAGCATGACAAGACCCGGGGCCAACGTCCTGACTTTC | CASSMTRPGANVLTF
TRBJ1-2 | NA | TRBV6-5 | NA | TGTGCCAGCAGTTACTATCGGGATCCCTATGGCTACACCTTC | CASSYYRDPYGYTF
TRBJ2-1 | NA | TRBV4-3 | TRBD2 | TGCGCCAGCAGTCTAGCGGGGGAATCCTACAATGAGCAGTTCTTC | CASSLAGESYNEQFF
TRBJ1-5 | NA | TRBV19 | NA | TGTGCCAGTAGTATAGTAACTTCGCGGGGCAGGAATCAGCCCCAGCATTTT | CASSIVTSRGRNQPQHF
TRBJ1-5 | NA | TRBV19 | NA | TGTGCCAGTAGTACTACGGTCCGAGCCCAGCATTTT | CASSTTVRAQHF
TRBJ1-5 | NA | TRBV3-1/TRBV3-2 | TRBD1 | TGTGCCAGCAGCCAGGCTAGACAGGGATCGAGCAATCAGCCCCAGCATTTT | CASSQARQGSSNQPQHF